The clone carrying this TCR beta chain was counted ten times or more. This sample was taken from a study of early T cells in non-severe SARS-CoV-2 infection. TCRdb redid the calling of the 5' RACE reads with MiXCR, one entry per CDR3 protein. This repertoire shows approximately 35,000 distinct CDR3 sequences, approximately 5% found once; its top ten account for about an eighth. The germline gives CDR1 SGHVS, CDR2 FNYEAQ. The CDR3 contains 12 residues. V lost 8 bases to trimming and J lost 4 bases, with 10 bases between them. The TCR comes from an adult who was a healthcare worker with PCR-confirmed SARS-CoV-2 infection or an uninfected control (not recorded which). Sequencing input: whole blood. The chain combines TRBV7-6 with TRBJ2-3; a weak D match, TRBD2 (5 bases). In DNA, the CDR3 is TGTGCCAGCGCTCTCGGGGCAGATACGCAGTATTTT. Its translation: CASALGADTQYF.